This T cell receptor (beta chain) was sequenced in a study of shared clonotypes between healthy human individuals. As for the study in general: Three plates each covered CD4 naive and memory; CD8 naive two, CD8 memory one. Overall study findings and caveats: Generally, estimated richness proved larger in naive subsets than it did in memory subsets.

An assay was performed, and its level was deep. It was about 210 ng DNA, 30,000 or so T cell genomes, that sorted-subset replicate PCRs used. Some clones are missing from TCRdb's copy, which holds only in-frame ones; the method was immunoSEQ multiplex PCR. Among about 1.5 million clones listed, around 97% were seen once. As to this clone: Its antigen remains unknown.

The sequence came from a man aged 25 to 45 in good health. The sequencing input was naive CD4+ T cells sorted from blood. This sample's subset: CD45RA+ positively selected.

The CDR3 DNA reads as TGTGCCAGCAGCTCCCAGGGAAGGGGTCGGGAGACCCAGTACTTC. Its translation: CASSSQGRGRETQYF. The chain has TRBV5-4 and TRBJ2-5; perhaps TRBD1 as D (5 bases). Germline loops: CDR1 SGHNT, CDR2 YYREEE (reference sequence). Between the trimmed V and J ends, which lost 3 bases and 5 bases, there was a span of 17 bases. The CDR3 totals 15 residues.